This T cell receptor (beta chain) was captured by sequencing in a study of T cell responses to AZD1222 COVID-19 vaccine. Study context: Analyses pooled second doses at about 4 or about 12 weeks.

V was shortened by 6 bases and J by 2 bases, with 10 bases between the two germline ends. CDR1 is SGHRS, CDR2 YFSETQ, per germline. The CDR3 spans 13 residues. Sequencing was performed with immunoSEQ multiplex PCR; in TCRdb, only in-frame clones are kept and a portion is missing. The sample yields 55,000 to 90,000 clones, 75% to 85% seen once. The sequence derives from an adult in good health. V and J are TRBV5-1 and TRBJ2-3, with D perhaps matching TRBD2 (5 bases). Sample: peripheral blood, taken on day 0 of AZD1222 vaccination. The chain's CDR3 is CASMDSLTDTQYF. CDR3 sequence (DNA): TGCGCCAGCATGGACTCTCTCACAGATACGCAGTATTTT.